This T cell receptor (beta chain) was identified during a study of chemoradiotherapy in HPV16-positive cancers. For the study at large: Candidate HPV-specific T-cell clones and common TCR motifs came from functional assays in a couple of HPV16-positive patients. General observations from the study: Candidate HPV-specific clones and E7-related TCR motifs grew in tumor during treatment.

Concerning this clone itself: No antigen is known for it.

Produced via immunoSEQ multiplex PCR; TCRdb's table is partial and in-frame only. Of some 19,000 clones in the sample, more than 80% were seen once. Germline V gene lookup returns CDR1 SQVTM and CDR2 ANQGSEA. Trimming took off 3 bases at V and 6 bases at J, with 5 bases between the two ends. The CDR3 runs 10 residues. The specimen comprised blood, sampled from a patient who underwent chemoradiotherapy. This TCR was recovered from a human donor with HPV-associated anogenital cancer. The chain joins TRBV29-1 to TRBJ1-1; D is uncertain. CDR3 protein: CSVDLSEAFF. The CDR3 nucleotides are TGCAGCGTTGACCTATCTGAAGCTTTCTTT.